This T cell receptor (beta chain) derives from a study of CD8 T cells in ankylosing spondylitis. Germline V gives CDR1 SGHRS, CDR2 YFSETQ. The CDR3 is 15 residues long. Trimming at V came to 3 bases and at J to 1 base, leaving 4 bases not matched to a gene. Researchers built TCR beta libraries using quantitative 5'-RACE with molecular barcodes. One entry per CDR3 protein, called by TCRdb with MiXCR from the 5' RACE reads. The sample carries around 210,000 distinct CDR3 sequences, around 8% recorded once. This chain links TRBV5-1 with TRBJ2-1; TRBD2 matches at 7 bases. The clonotype originates from a female donor with ankylosing spondylitis or in good health (not recorded which). The source material was blood, either unsorted or a sorted T cell fraction (not recorded which). The DNA of the CDR3 is TGCGCCAGCAGCTCCAATAGCGGGTCCTACAATGAGCAGTTCTTC. Translation gives CASSSNSGSYNEQFF.